A single sample gave rise to the 9 T cell receptor delta chains below, sequenced in a study of gamma-delta T cells after stem cell transplantation. TCRdb re-called the RT-PCR reads using CATT. There are about 2,200 delta-chain clones in the sample; 1.2% occur only once, and approximately 22% lies in the top ten. Sequencing was carried out using gamma-delta T cells. These receptors were taken from a human donor. It is not recorded whose cells these are; they may come from a transplant donor.

This clone was detected ten times or more. Given a far larger clone just one base away, this is likely a sequencing read error. The J gene is TRDJ1, the V gene TRDV2; a possible D gene is TRDD2 (8 bases). Germline values: CDR1 GEAIGNYY, CDR2 EKD. The CDR3 is made up of 19 amino acids. The CDR3 DNA reads TGTGCCTGTGGCACCGCGGCCTTCCTAAAGGTGGGGGACCTCGATAAACTCATCTTT. This gives the protein CACGTAAFLKVGDLDKLIF.

This clone has just a few counts. A far larger clone is only one base removed, so a read error is likely. This CDR3 is also generated by other DNA sequences in the sample. CDR3 nucleotide sequence: TGCGCCTGTGACACCGCGGGACCACGAACCGATAAACTCATCTTT. Amino acid sequence: CACDTAGPRTDKLIF. The rearrangement uses TRDV2 and TRDJ1, with D uncertain. Germline CDR1 is GEAIGNYY and CDR2 is EKD. This CDR3 spans 15 amino acids.

As concerns this clone: The amino acid sequence in TCRdb belongs to a much larger clone and departs from this DNA's translation at residue 14, likely a sequencing read error; the sequence shown is translated from the DNA. The CDR3 reads CACDTVYFAKLGGQTDKLIF. The CDR3 DNA follows: TGTGCCTGTGACACCGTTTACTTCGCCAAACTGGGGGGCCAAACCGATAAACTCATCTTT. The chain combines TRDV2 with TRDJ1, with TRDD3 matching 8 bases. The CDR3 is made up of 20 amino acids. Germline V lookup: CDR1 GEAIGNYY, CDR2 EKD. The J segment lost 2 bases and the V segment lost 0 bases, leaving 19 bases of the junction unmatched.

Concerning this clone itself: Given a far larger clone just one base away, this is likely a sequencing read error. V gene TRDV1 combines with J gene TRDJ2; D might be TRDD2 or TRDD3, each matching 8 bases. This CDR3 comprises 24 residues. Germline V gene data show CDR1 as TSWWSYY and CDR2 as QGS. CDR3 nucleotide sequence: TGTGCTCTTGCGGAACCAGACTTCCTACAAGTCTCGGGGGATAATCCTCCTTTGACAGCACAACTCTTCTTT. Protein: CALAEPDFLQVSGDNPPLTAQLFF.

This clone has just a few counts. A far larger clone is just one base off, so this is likely a read error. The V and J genes are TRDV2 and TRDJ1; TRDD3 agrees at 11 bases. Trimming at V came to 3 bases and at J to 0 bases, leaving 29 bases not matched to a gene. This CDR3 has 24 residues. The V gene's germline CDR1 is GEAIGNYY and CDR2 EKD. The CDR3 here is CACDSLVGDTRYPTQRKYTDKLIF. The CDR3 DNA reads TGTGCCTGTGACTCTTTGGTGGGGGATACGCGGTACCCCACTCAACGCAAATACACCGATAAACTCATCTTT.

A word on this clone: The amino acid sequence in TCRdb belongs to a much larger clone and departs from this DNA's translation at residue 6, likely a sequencing read error; the sequence shown is translated from the DNA. The V call is TRDV2, the J call TRDJ1; 8 nucleotides align to TRDD3. The CDR3 sequence is 17 residues long. Germline CDR1 reads GEAIGNYY; CDR2 reads EKD. With 2 bases clipped from V and 3 bases from J, the junction kept 13 bases outside the gene matches. The CDR3 DNA sequence: TGTGCCTGTGACATACTAGGGCTGGGGGAGGTCTCCGATAAACTCATCTTT. Protein product: CACDILGLGEVSDKLIF.

V and J are TRDV2 and TRDJ1; 8 bases fit TRDD3. The CDR3 consists of 19 residues. Unmatched junction bases numbered 15, after V lost 0 bases and J lost 1 base. In germline, CDR1 is GEAIGNYY, CDR2 EKD. CDR3 DNA: TGTGCCTGTGACACCGTATCTTCCTCCGTACTGGGGGGCACCGATAAACTCATCTTT. This sequence encodes CACDTVSSSVLGGTDKLIF.

Notes on this clone: It differs at one base from a far larger clone, so likely a read error. This sample also contains other DNA sequences that code for the same CDR3. This chain joins TRDV2 and TRDJ3; D perhaps matches TRDD3 (6 bases). The length of the CDR3 is 17 residues. The V gene's germline CDR1 is GEAIGNYY and CDR2 EKD. The V end was cut by 4 bases, the J end by 2 bases, with 14 bases between. The CDR3 protein is CACDTVGGTWDTRQMFF. The CDR3 coding sequence is TGTGCCTGTGATACCGTTGGGGGGACCTGGGACACCCGACAGATGTTTTTC.

This clone appeared a few times. A far more abundant clone sits one base away, making this likely a read error. V usage is TRDV2 and J usage is TRDJ1, with TRDD3 identical over 13 bases. This CDR3 has 19 amino acids. Germline values: CDR1 GEAIGNYY, CDR2 EKD. CDR3 coding DNA: TGTGCCCGTGACACTTTGAAACTGGGGGATACGGGGTACACCGATAAACTCATCTTT. Its protein product is CARDTLKLGDTGYTDKLIF.